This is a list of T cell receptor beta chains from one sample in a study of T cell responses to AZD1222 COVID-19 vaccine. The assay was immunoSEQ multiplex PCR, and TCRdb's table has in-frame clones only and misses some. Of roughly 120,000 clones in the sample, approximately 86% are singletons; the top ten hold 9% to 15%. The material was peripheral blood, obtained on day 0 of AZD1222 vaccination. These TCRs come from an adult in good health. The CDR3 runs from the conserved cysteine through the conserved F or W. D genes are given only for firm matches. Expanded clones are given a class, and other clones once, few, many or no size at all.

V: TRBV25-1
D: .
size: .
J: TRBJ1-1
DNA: TGTGCCGTAGAGGGGGTGGGGTTCACTGAAGCTTTCTTT
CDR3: CAVEGVGFTEAFF

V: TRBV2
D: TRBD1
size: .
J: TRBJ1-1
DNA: TGTGCCAGCAGTCGACAGGGAAATACGGCTTTCTTT
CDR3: CASSRQGNTAFF

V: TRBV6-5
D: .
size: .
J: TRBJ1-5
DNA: TGTGCCAGCAAGGGGAGGGTAAGTCAGCCCCAGCATTTT
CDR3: CASKGRVSQPQHF

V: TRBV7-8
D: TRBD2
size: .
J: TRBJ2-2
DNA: TGTGCCAACGGACTAGCGGGTACCGGGGAGCTGTTTTTT
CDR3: CANGLAGTGELFF

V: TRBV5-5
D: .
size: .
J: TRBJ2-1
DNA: TGTGCCAGCAGCTTGATGAGGCACAATGAGCAGTTCTTC
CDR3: CASSLMRHNEQFF

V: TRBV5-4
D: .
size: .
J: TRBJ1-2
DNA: TGTGCCAGCAGCTTGTTCCGGGATGGCTACACCTTC
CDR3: CASSLFRDGYTF

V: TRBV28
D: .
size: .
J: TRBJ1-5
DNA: TGTGCCAGCGAAACCCTAAAGACACTGTATAGCAATCAGCCCCAGCATTTT
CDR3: CASETLKTLYSNQPQHF

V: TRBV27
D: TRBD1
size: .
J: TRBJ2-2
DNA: TGTGCCAGCAGTCGGGCCGGGACAGGGTCCATTAGGGAGCTGTTTTTT
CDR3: CASSRAGTGSIRELFF

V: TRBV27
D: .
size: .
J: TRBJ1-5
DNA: TGTGCCAGCAGTTTCTCCCCGGGTCAGCCCCAGCATTTT
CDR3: CASSFSPGQPQHF

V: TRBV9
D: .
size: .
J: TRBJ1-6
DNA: TGTGCCAGCAGCGAACTATGGGGCTTCAATTCACCCCTCCACTTT
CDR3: CASSELWGFNSPLHF

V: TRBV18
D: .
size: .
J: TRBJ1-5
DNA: TGTGCCAGCTCACCACGACAGGCCAAGCGCAATCAGCCCCAGCATTTT
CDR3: CASSPRQAKRNQPQHF

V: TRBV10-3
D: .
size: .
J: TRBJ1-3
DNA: TGTGCCATCAGTGATATTAGTGGAAACACCATATATTTT
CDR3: CAISDISGNTIYF

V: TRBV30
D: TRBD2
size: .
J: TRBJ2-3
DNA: TGTGCCTGGAGTGTCGGGAGGCGGACAGATACGCAGTATTTT
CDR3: CAWSVGRRTDTQYF

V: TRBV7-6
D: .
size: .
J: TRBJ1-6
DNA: TGTGCCAGCAGATCTGAACCTGGAGGGTCACCCCTCCACTTT
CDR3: CASRSEPGGSPLHF

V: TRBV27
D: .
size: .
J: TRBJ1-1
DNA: TGTGCCAGCAGTTGGGGGGGGCGGACTGAAGCTTTCTTT
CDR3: CASSWGGRTEAFF

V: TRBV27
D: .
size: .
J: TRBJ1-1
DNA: TGTGCCAGCAGTTTATCGGGGGGTGAAGCTTTCTTT
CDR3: CASSLSGGEAFF

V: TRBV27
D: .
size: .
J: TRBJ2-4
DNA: TGTGCCAGCAGCCTGACGGAGTCGGGAAACATTCAGTACTTC
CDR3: CASSLTESGNIQYF

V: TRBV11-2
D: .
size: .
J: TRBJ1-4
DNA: TGTGCCAGCAGCTTCGGCGACAGAAATAATGAAAAACTGTTTTTT
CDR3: CASSFGDRNNEKLFF

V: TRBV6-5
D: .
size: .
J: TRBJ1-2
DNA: TGTGCCAGCAGTTACAACCTTAACTATGGCTACACCTTC
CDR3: CASSYNLNYGYTF

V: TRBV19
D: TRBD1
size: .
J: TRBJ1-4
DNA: TGTGCCAGTATGCTGTGGGCAGGGGGTAATGAAAAACTGTTTTTT
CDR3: CASMLWAGGNEKLFF

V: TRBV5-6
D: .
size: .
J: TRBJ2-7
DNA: TGTGCCAGCAGCTTGGGACTAAGCTCCTACGAGCAGTACTTC
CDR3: CASSLGLSSYEQYF

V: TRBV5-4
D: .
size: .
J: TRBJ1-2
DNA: TGTGCCAGCAGCTTTACAGGGAACTATGGCTACACCTTC
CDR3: CASSFTGNYGYTF

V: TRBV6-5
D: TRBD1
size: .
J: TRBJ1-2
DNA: TGTGCCAGCAGTAACAACGACAGGGTATCCGGCTACACCTTC
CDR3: CASSNNDRVSGYTF

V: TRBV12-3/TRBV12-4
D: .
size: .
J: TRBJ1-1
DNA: TGTGCCAGCAGTCGGACTTCGACCACTGAAGCTTTCTTT
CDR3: CASSRTSTTEAFF

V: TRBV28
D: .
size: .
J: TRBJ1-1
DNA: TGTGCCAGCAGTGGGATGGACACTGAAGCTTTCTTT
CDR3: CASSGMDTEAFF

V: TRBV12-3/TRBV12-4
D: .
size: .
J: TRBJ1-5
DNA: TGTGCCAGCAGTTTGGTCGATCAGCCCCAGCATTTT
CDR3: CASSLVDQPQHF

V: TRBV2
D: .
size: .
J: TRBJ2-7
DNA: TGTGCCAGCATGGACAGTTCCTACGAGCAGTACTTC
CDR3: CASMDSSYEQYF

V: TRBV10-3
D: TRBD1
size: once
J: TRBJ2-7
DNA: TGTGCCATCGAGGGGACAGGGGCCTCCGAGCAGTACTTC
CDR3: CAIEGTGASEQYF

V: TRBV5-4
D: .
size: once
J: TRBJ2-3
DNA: TGTGCCAGCAGCTTCTTTAAAGATACGCAGTATTTT
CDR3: CASSFFKDTQYF

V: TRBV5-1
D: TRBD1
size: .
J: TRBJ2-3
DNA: TGCGCCAGCACCGGGACAGAGAATCCAGATACGCAGTATTTT
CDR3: CASTGTENPDTQYF

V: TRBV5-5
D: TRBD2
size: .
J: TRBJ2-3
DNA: TGTGCCAGCAGCTCAGCGGGAGACCCCTGGGATACGCAGTATTTT
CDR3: CASSSAGDPWDTQYF

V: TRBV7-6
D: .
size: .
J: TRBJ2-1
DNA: TGTGCCAGCAGCTTGGGGGGACGCACAACGGGAAATGAGCAGTTCTTC
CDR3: CASSLGGRTTGNEQFF

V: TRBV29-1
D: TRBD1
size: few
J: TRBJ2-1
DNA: TGCAGCGTTTATGCACAGGGGACCATGTTCTTC
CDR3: CSVYAQGTMFF

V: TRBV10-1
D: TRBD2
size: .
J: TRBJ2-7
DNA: TGCGCCAGCAGCCGCGGGACTAGCGGGAAGAGCTACGAGCAGTACTTC
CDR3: CASSRGTSGKSYEQYF

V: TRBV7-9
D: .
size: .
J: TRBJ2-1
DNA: TGTGCCAGCAGCTTAGTTGCGGCTCAACACAATGAGCAGTTCTTC
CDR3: CASSLVAAQHNEQFF

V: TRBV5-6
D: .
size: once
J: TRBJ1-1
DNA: TGTGCCAGCAGCTACTCCGACAGGATGAACACTGAAGCTTTCTTT
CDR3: CASSYSDRMNTEAFF

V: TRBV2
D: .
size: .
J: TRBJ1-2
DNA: TGTGCCAGCAGTGAGGGGGCAGCGTTAGTCTATGGCTACACCTTC
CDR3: CASSEGAALVYGYTF

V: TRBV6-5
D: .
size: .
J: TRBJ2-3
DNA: TGTGCCAGCACCGCCCGGTCCACAGATACGCAGTATTTT
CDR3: CASTARSTDTQYF

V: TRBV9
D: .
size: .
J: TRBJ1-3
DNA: TGTGCCAGCAGCGTAGGGGGAGACGGTTACTCTGGAAACACCATATATTTT
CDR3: CASSVGGDGYSGNTIYF

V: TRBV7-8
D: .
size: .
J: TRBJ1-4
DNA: TGTGCCAGCAGCCCGACAGTGGTTGCAACTAATGAAAAACTGTTTTTT
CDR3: CASSPTVVATNEKLFF

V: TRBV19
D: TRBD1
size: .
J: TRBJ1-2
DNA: TGTGCCAGTAGTCCACAGGGGGGTAACTATGGCTACACCTTC
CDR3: CASSPQGGNYGYTF

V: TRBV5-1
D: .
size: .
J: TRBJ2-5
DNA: TGCGCCAGCAGCCCGACTGGGCAAGAGACCCAGTACTTC
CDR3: CASSPTGQETQYF

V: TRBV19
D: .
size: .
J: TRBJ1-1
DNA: TGTGCCAGTAAGGACACTGAAGCTTTCTTT
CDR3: CASKDTEAFF

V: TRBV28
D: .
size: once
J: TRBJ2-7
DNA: TGTGCCAGCAGCTCACACGAGCCCACCCCCTACGAGCAGTACTTC
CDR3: CASSSHEPTPYEQYF

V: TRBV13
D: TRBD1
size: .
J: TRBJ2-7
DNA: TGTGCCAGCACCCTAAGTCCGGGACAGATCTACGAGCAGTACTTC
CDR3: CASTLSPGQIYEQYF

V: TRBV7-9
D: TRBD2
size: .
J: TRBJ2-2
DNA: TGTGCCAGCAGCCCATTTGGACTAGCGGCGCCCCCAGGGGAGCTGTTTTTT
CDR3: CASSPFGLAAPPGELFF